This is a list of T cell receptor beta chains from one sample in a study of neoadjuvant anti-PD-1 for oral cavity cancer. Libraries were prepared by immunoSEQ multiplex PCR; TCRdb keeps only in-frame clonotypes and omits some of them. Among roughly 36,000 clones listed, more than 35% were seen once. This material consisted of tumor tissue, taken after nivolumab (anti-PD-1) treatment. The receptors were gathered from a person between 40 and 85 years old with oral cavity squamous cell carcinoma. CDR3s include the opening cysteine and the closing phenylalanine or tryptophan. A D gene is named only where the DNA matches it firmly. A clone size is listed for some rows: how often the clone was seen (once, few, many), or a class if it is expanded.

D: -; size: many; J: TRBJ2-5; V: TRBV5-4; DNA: TGTGCCAGCAGCTACCATCCGGACAGCCAAGAGACCCAGTACTTC; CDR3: CASSYHPDSQETQYF
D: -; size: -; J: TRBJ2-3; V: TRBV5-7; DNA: TGTGCCAGCAGCTTGACCAGAGATACGCAGTATTTT; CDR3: CASSLTRDTQYF
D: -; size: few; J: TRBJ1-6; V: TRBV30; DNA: TGTGCCTGGAAGCTCCCCGGCCGGCGGACAGACTATTCACCCCTCCACTTT; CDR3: CAWKLPGRRTDYSPLHF
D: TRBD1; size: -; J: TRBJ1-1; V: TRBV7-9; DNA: TGTGCCAGCTTAACAGGGGCTGTGAACACTGAAGCTTTCTTT; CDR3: CASLTGAVNTEAFF
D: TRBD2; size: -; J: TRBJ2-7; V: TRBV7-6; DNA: TGTGCCAGCAGCTCTATAGCGGGGGGGCAATACGAGCAGTACTTC; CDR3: CASSSIAGGQYEQYF
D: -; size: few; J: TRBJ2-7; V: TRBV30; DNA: TGTGCCTGGACGGGCCTGCGCGAGCAGTACTTC; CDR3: CAWTGLREQYF
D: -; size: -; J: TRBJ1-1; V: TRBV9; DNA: TGTGCCAGCAGCGTACTGGATCAAGGGGAAGCTTTCTTT; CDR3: CASSVLDQGEAFF
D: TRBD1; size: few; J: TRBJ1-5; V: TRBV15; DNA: TGTGCCACCAGCAAAGGCGGGCGGACAGGGGACCAGCCCCAGCATTTT; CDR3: CATSKGGRTGDQPQHF
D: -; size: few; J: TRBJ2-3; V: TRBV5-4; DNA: TGTGCCAGCAGCTGGGCAGGAGTGGTAGATACGCAGTATTTT; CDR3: CASSWAGVVDTQYF
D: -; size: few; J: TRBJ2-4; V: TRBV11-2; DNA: TGTGCCAGCAGCTTCCCAACGGGAGTCAAAAACATTCAGTACTTC; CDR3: CASSFPTGVKNIQYF
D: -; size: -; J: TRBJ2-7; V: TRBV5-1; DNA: TGCGCCAGCAGCTTAGGGCGGGTGGAGCGGCTGAGCTCCTACGAGCAGTACTTC; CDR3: CASSLGRVERLSSYEQYF
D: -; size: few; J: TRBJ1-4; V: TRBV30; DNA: TGTGCCTGGAGTGAACGGCAGGGGAGGGGAGAAAAACTGTTTTTT; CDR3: CAWSERQGRGEKLFF
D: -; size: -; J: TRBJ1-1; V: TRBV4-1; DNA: TGCGCCAGCAGCCAAGTAGGGGCGCACACTGAAGCTTTCTTT; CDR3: CASSQVGAHTEAFF
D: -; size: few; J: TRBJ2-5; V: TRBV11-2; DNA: TGTGCCAGCAGCCAAAGGCCACAAGAGACCCAGTACTTC; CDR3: CASSQRPQETQYF
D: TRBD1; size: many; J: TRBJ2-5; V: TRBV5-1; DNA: TGCGCCAGCAGCCCGGGACAGGGTCCAGAGACCCAGTACTTC; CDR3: CASSPGQGPETQYF
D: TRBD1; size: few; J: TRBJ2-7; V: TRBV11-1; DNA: TGTGCCAGCAGCTCCGGGACAGGGGCCTACGAGCAGTACTTC; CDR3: CASSSGTGAYEQYF
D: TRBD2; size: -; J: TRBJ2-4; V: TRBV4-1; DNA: TGCGCCAGCAGCCAAGGACTAGCGGGGGCTGGAAACATTCAGTACTTC; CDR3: CASSQGLAGAGNIQYF
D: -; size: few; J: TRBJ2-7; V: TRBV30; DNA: TGTGCCCTTACGGGGATTCGCTACGAGCAGTACTTC; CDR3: CALTGIRYEQYF
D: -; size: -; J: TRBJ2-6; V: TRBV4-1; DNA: TGCGCCAGCAGCCAGGGACCTACTAGCTCTGGGGCCAACGTCCTGACTTTC; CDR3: CASSQGPTSSGANVLTF
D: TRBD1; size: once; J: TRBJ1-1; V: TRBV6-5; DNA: TGTGCCAGCAGTTACTCCTCAGGGGGCACTGAAGCTTTCTTT; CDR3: CASSYSSGGTEAFF
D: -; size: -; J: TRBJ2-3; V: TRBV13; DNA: TGTGCCAGCAGCTTAGGGCAGGGATACACAGATACGCAGTATTTT; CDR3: CASSLGQGYTDTQYF
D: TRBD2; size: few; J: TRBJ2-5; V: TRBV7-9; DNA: TGTGCCAGCAGCTTATCCGCGACTAGCGGCCAAGAGACCCAGTACTTC; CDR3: CASSLSATSGQETQYF
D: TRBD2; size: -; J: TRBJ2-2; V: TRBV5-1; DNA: TGCGCCAGCAATCCTAGCGGGAACACCGGGGAGCTGTTTTTT; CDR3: CASNPSGNTGELFF
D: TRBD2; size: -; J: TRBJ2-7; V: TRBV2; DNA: TGTGCCAGCAGTGAACCCGACCGGCTAGCGGGAGCAGACGAGCAGTACTTC; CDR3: CASSEPDRLAGADEQYF
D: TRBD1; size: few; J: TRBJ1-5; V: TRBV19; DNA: TGTGCCAGTAGGGTCAGACAGGGCCATTACAATCAGCCCCAGCATTTT; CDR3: CASRVRQGHYNQPQHF
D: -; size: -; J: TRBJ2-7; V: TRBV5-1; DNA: TGCGCCAGCAGCTTCGGGGCCGCCGGGGACGAGCAGTACTTC; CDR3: CASSFGAAGDEQYF
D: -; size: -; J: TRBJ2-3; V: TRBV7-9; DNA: TGTGCCAGCAGCTCCCGGACAACTAGCACAGATACGCAGTATTTT; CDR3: CASSSRTTSTDTQYF
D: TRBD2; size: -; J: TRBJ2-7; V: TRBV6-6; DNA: TGTGCCAGCAGTTACGGTCGCGGGAGCTCCTACGAGCAGTACTTC; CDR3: CASSYGRGSSYEQYF
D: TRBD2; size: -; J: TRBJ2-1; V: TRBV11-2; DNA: TGTGCCAGCAGCGAGACTAGCGGGAATTACAATGAGCAGTTCTTC; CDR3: CASSETSGNYNEQFF
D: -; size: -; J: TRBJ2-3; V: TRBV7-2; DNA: TGTGCCAGCAGCCTCAGGGTTGCCGGCCACACAGATACGCAGTATTTT; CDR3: CASSLRVAGHTDTQYF
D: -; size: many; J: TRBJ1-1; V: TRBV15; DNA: TGTGCCACCAGCAGAGATCTTGAAGAAGCTTTCTTT; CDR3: CATSRDLEEAFF
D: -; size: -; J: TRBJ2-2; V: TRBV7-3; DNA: TGTGCCAGCAGCTTGGGCACCGGGGAGCTGTTTTTT; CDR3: CASSLGTGELFF
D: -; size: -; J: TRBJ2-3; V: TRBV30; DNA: TGTGCCTGGAGTCTGTCGACCTATACGCAGTATTTT; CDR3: CAWSLSTYTQYF
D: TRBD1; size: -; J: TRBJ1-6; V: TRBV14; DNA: TGTGCCAGCAGCCAAGAGGCGACAGGGATGGCTTCACCCCTCCACTTT; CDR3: CASSQEATGMASPLHF
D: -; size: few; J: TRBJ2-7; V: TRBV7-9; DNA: TGTGCCAGCAGCTTAGAGCCGTTCGGACCTAGCGAGCAGTACTTC; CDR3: CASSLEPFGPSEQYF
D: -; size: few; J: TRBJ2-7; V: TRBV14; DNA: TGTGCCAGCAGCCCCTGGGACCTCGTAAGGGGCGAGCAGTACTTC; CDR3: CASSPWDLVRGEQYF
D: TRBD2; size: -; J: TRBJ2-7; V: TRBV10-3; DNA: TGTGCCATCAGTGACCAGCGGGATTCCTACGAGCAGTACTTC; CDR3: CAISDQRDSYEQYF
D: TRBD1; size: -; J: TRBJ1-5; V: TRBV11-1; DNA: TGTGCCAGCAGCTTAGACCGGACAGGGTCTCAGCCCCAGCATTTT; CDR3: CASSLDRTGSQPQHF
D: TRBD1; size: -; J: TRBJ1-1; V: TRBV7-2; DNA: TGTGCCAGCAGTTTAGGGACAGGCGGTAAGGGTGAAGCTTTCTTT; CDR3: CASSLGTGGKGEAFF
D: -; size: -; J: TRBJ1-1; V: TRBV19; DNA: TGTGCCAGTAGTAGGGGTTCGGGGTTTGAAGCTTTCTTT; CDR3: CASSRGSGFEAFF
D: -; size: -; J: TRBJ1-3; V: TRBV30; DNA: TGTGCCTGGAGTCGGGCCTCTGGAAACACCATATATTTT; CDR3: CAWSRASGNTIYF
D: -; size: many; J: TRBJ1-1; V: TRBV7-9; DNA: TGTGCCAGCAGCTTACAGGGGAACACTGAAGCTTTCTTT; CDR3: CASSLQGNTEAFF
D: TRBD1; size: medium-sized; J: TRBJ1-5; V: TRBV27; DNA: TGTGCCAGCATCCCAACAGGGGCTGCGTTGGCACAGCCCCAGCATTTT; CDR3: CASIPTGAALAQPQHF
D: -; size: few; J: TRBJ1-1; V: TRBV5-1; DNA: TGCGCCAGCAGCTTGGATCCAGGGCGGGGGAACACTGAAGCTTTCTTT; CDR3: CASSLDPGRGNTEAFF
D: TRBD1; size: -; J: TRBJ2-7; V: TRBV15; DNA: TGTGCCACCAGCCCGGGACAGAGCTACGAGCAGTACTTC; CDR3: CATSPGQSYEQYF
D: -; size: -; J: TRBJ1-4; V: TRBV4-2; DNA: TGTGCCAGCAGCCAAGGAGATAATGAAAAACTGTTTTTT; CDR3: CASSQGDNEKLFF
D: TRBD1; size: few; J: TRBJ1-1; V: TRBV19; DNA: TGTGCCAGTAGTAAGACCCGAATGGGACAGGGGGATTCAGCTTTCTTT; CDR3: CASSKTRMGQGDSAFF
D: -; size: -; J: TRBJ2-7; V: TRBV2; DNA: TGTGCCAGCAGTGATTCGGGGCGGCGAGGGTACGAGCAGTACTTC; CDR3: CASSDSGRRGYEQYF
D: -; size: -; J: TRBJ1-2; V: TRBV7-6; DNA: TGTGCCAGCAGCGCGACAGGACAGTCGGTCGTAGGCTACACCTTC; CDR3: CASSATGQSVVGYTF
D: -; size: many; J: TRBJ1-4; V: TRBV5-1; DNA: TGCGCCAGCAGCTTGGGGTTCACTAATGAAAAACTGTTTTTT; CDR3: CASSLGFTNEKLFF
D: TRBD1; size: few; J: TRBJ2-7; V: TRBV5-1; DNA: TGCGCCAGCACACCGGGACAGACCTCCGAGCAGTACTTC; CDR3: CASTPGQTSEQYF
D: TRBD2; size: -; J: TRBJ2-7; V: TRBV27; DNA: TGTGCCAGCAGTTTATCTCAGAGTCATAGCGGGAGCTACGAGCAGTACTTC; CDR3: CASSLSQSHSGSYEQYF
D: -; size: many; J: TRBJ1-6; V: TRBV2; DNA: TGTGCCAGCAGGGACGGTAGTAATTCACCCCTCCACTTT; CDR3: CASRDGSNSPLHF
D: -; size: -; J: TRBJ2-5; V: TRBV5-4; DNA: TGTGCCAGCAGCCAACCATTCACAGGGTCAGAGACCCAGTACTTC; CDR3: CASSQPFTGSETQYF
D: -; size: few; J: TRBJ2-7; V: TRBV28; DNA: TGTGCCAGCAGTTTTGGCAGCGTCTACGAGCAGTACTTC; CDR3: CASSFGSVYEQYF
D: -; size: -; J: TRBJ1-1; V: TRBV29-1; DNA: TGCAGCGTTGTGTCGCAGGGGAACACTGAAGCTTTCTTT; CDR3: CSVVSQGNTEAFF
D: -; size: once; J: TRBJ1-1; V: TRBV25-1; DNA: TGTGCCAGCAGTGAATTCGGGCAGGGGAAAACTGAAGCTTTCTTT; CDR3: CASSEFGQGKTEAFF
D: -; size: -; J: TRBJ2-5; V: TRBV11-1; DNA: TGTGCCAGCAGCCAGAGACTAGGCCACCAAGAGACCCAGTACTTC; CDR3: CASSQRLGHQETQYF